These 8 T cell receptor beta chains originate from one sample sequenced in a study of CD8+CD57+ T cells in acquired aplastic anemia. CDR3 and TCR beta VDJ profiling relied on genomic DNA as the template. TCRdb re-analysed the reads in MiXCR, keeping a single row per CDR3 protein. The table shows some 190,000 distinct CDR3 sequences, with 46% occurring only once. Source material: sorted CD4+, CD8+, or CD8+CD57+ T cells (not recorded which) from PBMCs. These receptors were collected from a human donor in good health.

The chain carries TRBV15 and TRBJ1-5; TRBD1 matches 9 bases. V gave up 9 bases and J gave up 2 bases; unmatched junction bases: 5. The germline CDR1 and CDR2 sequences are LNHNV and YYDKDF (reference sequence). The CDR3 length is 14 residues. CDR3 region: CATEDRGRNQPQHF. The CDR3 bases are TGTGCCACAGAGGACAGGGGACGCAATCAGCCCCAGCATTTT.

Concerning this clonotype: This may arise from a read error, as a much more abundant clone is one base away. This rearrangement joins TRBV7-6 to TRBJ2-6; 12 positions agree with TRBD2. Germline-derived CDR1 and CDR2 are SGHVS and FNYEAQ. Trimming cost V 5 bases and J 0 bases; bases outside gene matches: 5. The CDR3 contains 18 residues. The chain's CDR3 is CASSGGLAGISGANVLTF. The CDR3 region has the DNA TGTGCCAGCAGCGGGGGACTAGCGGGCATCTCTGGGGCCAACGTCCTGACTTTC.

This clonotype was counted many times. For the CDR3, the DNA is TGTGCCAGCGGTACGGGAGGCTCCTACGAGCAGTACTTC. The encoded protein is CASGTGGSYEQYF. V is TRBV7-6 and J is TRBJ2-7; 7 bases match TRBD2. Germline V gene sequence: CDR1 SGHVS, CDR2 FNYEAQ. There are 13 residues in the CDR3. V trimming: 8 bases; J trimming: 0 bases; junction bases outside the gene matches: 4.

This clonotype appeared once. J is TRBJ2-5 and V is TRBV19; D remains unclear. The germline V gene encodes CDR1 LNHDA and CDR2 SQIVND (reference sequence). V was cut by 1 base and J by 1 base, with 7 bases left in between. CDR3 length equals 14 residues. This chain's CDR3 is CASSIGGSQETQYF. Here the CDR3 DNA reads TGTGCCAGTAGTATAGGTGGGTCCCAAGAGACCCAGTACTTC. The variable domain in full, with the rest retrieved from reference TRBV19 and TRBJ2-5, is DGGITQSPKYLFRKEGQNVTLSCEQNLNHDAMYWYRQDPGQGLRLIYYSQIVNDFQKGDIAEGYSVSREKKESFPLTVTSAQKNPTAFYLCASSIGGSQETQYFGPGTRLLVL.

This clonotype was seen many times. The chain employs TRBV19 and TRBJ2-1; the D is unclear. The germline V and J ends were trimmed by 5 bases and 5 bases, with 13 bases remaining between them. CDR1 and CDR2 (germline): LNHDA, SQIVND (reference sequence). The CDR3 has 14 amino acids. The CDR3 DNA is TGTGCCAGTAGTCCCTTTATTCTGAACAATGAGCAGTTCTTC. Its protein product is CASSPFILNNEQFF. The full variable domain, in which reference TRBV19 and TRBJ2-1 provide the parts outside the CDR3, is DGGITQSPKYLFRKEGQNVTLSCEQNLNHDAMYWYRQDPGQGLRLIYYSQIVNDFQKGDIAEGYSVSREKKESFPLTVTSAQKNPTAFYLCASSPFILNNEQFFGPGTRLTVL.

This clonotype was recorded at least ten times. The CDR3, as DNA: TGTGCCGGCAAGGTGATTGGGGACACTGAAGCTTTCTTT. This gives the protein CAGKVIGDTEAFF. The V gene is TRBV6-1, the J gene TRBJ1-1; D unclear. The germline V and J ends were trimmed by 11 bases and 3 bases, with 16 bases remaining between them. The CDR3 runs 13 residues. Per germline, CDR1 MNHNS and CDR2 SASEGT.

The rearrangement links TRBV6-1 to TRBJ1-1, with D unclear. The V and J ends lost 6 bases and 0 bases respectively, with 14 bases between them. CDR3 length: 15 amino acids. Germline V gene lookup returns CDR1 MNHNS and CDR2 SASEGT. The CDR3 DNA reads TGTGCCAGCAGCAAGGACGTCCCAATGAACACTGAAGCTTTCTTT. This codes for CASSKDVPMNTEAFF.

The chain is built from TRBV7-7 and TRBJ2-7; no clear D. CDR3 length: 13 amino acids. V gave up 6 bases and J gave up 4 bases, with 13 bases separating them. The V gene's germline CDR1 is SSHAT and CDR2 FNYEAQ (reference sequence). DNA for the CDR3: TGTGCCAGCAGTTCAGGTACCCAATACGAGCAGTACTTC. Its translation: CASSSGTQYEQYF. Variable domain in full (rest from reference TRBV7-7 and TRBJ2-7): GAGVSQSPRYKVTKRGQDVTLRCDPISSHATLYWYQQALGQGPEFLTYFNYEAQPDKSGLPSDRFSAERPEGSISTLTIQRTEQRDSAMYRCASSSGTQYEQYFGPGTRLTVT.